A selection of T cell receptor beta chains follows, all from one sample in a study of control samples from healthy donors and cancer patients. Here immunoSEQ multiplex PCR was the method, and the copy in TCRdb shows in-frame clones only, minus some. The sample has approximately 150,000 clones; around 88% are singletons. What was sequenced was blood. The receptors were sampled from a man between 18 and 29 years old in good health. The CDR3 runs from the conserved cysteine through the conserved F or W. A D gene is named only where the DNA matches it firmly. Clone size is stated in some rows and not others, as once, few, many or a class when expanded.

size	length	D	V	J	CDR3	DNA
NA	14	TRBD1	TRBV7-9	TRBJ1-4	CASSFTGDGEKLFF	TGTGCCAGCAGTTTTACAGGGGATGGTGAAAAACTGTTTTTT
NA	13	NA	TRBV7-2	TRBJ1-5	CASSQGSNQPQHF	TGTGCCAGCAGCCAGGGGAGCAATCAGCCCCAGCATTTT
NA	17	TRBD1	TRBV6-1	TRBJ2-6	CASSGDRGRAGANVLTF	TGTGCCAGCAGTGGGGACAGGGGGAGGGCTGGGGCCAACGTCCTGACTTTC
NA	16	TRBD2	TRBV7-2	TRBJ2-1	CASSLTSGGAYNEQFF	TGTGCCAGCAGCTTAACCAGCGGGGGGGCCTACAATGAGCAGTTCTTC
NA	15	TRBD1	TRBV4-3	TRBJ1-2	CASSNGQGDFYGYTF	TGCGCCAGCAGCAACGGACAGGGCGATTTCTATGGCTACACCTTC
NA	14	NA	TRBV9	TRBJ1-1	CASSPPARGGVAFF	TGTGCCAGCAGCCCTCCAGCCCGAGGGGGGGTGGCTTTCTTT
NA	13	NA	TRBV6-5	TRBJ2-2	CASRGWNTGELFF	TGTGCCAGCAGAGGGTGGAACACCGGGGAGCTGTTTTTT
NA	12	NA	TRBV7-2	TRBJ2-3	CASSPSQIAQYF	TGTGCCAGCAGCCCCTCGCAGATTGCGCAGTATTTT
once	13	NA	TRBV5-5	TRBJ2-3	CASSLEGVDTQYF	TGTGCCAGCAGCTTGGAAGGGGTAGATACGCAGTATTTT
NA	13	TRBD2	TRBV24-1	TRBJ2-5	CATRRGDQETQYF	TGTGCCACCCGGCGGGGGGACCAAGAGACCCAGTACTTC
NA	14	NA	TRBV5-4	TRBJ2-7	CASSPQPDRYEQYF	TGTGCCAGCAGCCCACAACCCGACAGGTACGAGCAGTACTTC
NA	11	NA	TRBV2	TRBJ2-7	CASKATYEQYF	TGTGCCAGCAAGGCTACCTACGAGCAGTACTTC
NA	14	TRBD2	TRBV5-1	TRBJ2-5	CASSRGGADETQYF	TGCGCCAGCAGCCGCGGGGGGGCCGATGAGACCCAGTACTTC
NA	12	NA	TRBV7-6	TRBJ1-3	CASSLARNTIYF	TGTGCCAGCAGCTTGGCGCGAAACACCATATATTTT
NA	17	NA	TRBV14	TRBJ1-4	CASSFGAISSSQGKLFF	TGTGCCAGCAGTTTTGGGGCCATTTCATCCTCCCAGGGAAAACTGTTTTTT
NA	14	NA	TRBV6-2/TRBV6-3	TRBJ1-2	CASSYSNSRYGYTF	TGTGCCAGCAGTTACTCGAACAGCCGCTATGGCTACACCTTC
NA	15	NA	TRBV19	TRBJ1-4	CASSPTWGSGEKLFF	TGTGCCAGTAGTCCAACGTGGGGGTCCGGTGAAAAACTGTTTTTT
NA	14	TRBD1	TRBV5-5	TRBJ2-7	CASSERDRGYEQYF	TGTGCCAGCAGCGAAAGGGACAGGGGCTACGAGCAGTACTTC
NA	15	TRBD1	TRBV7-8	TRBJ1-1	CASSLVTGGSTEAFF	TGTGCCAGCAGCTTAGTTACAGGGGGAAGCACTGAAGCTTTCTTT
NA	11	NA	TRBV12-3/TRBV12-4	TRBJ2-1	CASSQGHEQFF	TGTGCCAGCAGTCAGGGCCATGAGCAGTTCTTC
NA	19	TRBD2	TRBV9	TRBJ2-2	CASSVHGLAGGPGTGELFF	TGTGCCAGCAGCGTACACGGACTAGCGGGGGGGCCGGGCACCGGGGAGCTGTTTTTT
NA	13	NA	TRBV5-1	TRBJ2-3	CASSLGPPDTQYF	TGCGCCAGCAGCTTGGGGCCCCCGGATACGCAGTATTTT
NA	17	NA	TRBV18	TRBJ1-2	CASSPTKLGVLNYGYTF	TGTGCCAGCTCCCCGACTAAACTCGGGGTCCTCAACTATGGCTACACCTTC
NA	10	NA	TRBV3-1/TRBV3-2	TRBJ2-7	CASSPYEQYF	TGTGCCAGCAGCCCTTACGAGCAGTACTTC
NA	15	NA	TRBV7-9	TRBJ2-1	CASSSQGSPYNEQFF	TGTGCCAGCAGCTCCCAGGGATCGCCCTACAATGAGCAGTTCTTC
once	16	TRBD1	TRBV6-5	TRBJ1-6	CASSYSGQGWNSPLHF	TGTGCCAGCAGTTACTCAGGACAGGGATGGAATTCACCCCTCCACTTT
once	12	NA	TRBV5-1	TRBJ2-3	CASSPPTDTQYF	TGCGCCAGCAGCCCCCCCACAGATACGCAGTATTTT
NA	14	TRBD2	TRBV9	TRBJ2-7	CASSPGGGPYEQYF	TGTGCCAGCAGCCCTGGCGGGGGGCCCTACGAGCAGTACTTC
NA	14	TRBD1	TRBV28	TRBJ2-3	CASRPTGRQGTQYF	TGTGCCAGCAGGCCGACAGGGCGTCAGGGGACGCAGTATTTT
NA	15	NA	TRBV14	TRBJ1-4	CASSQGDATNEKLFF	TGTGCCAGCAGCCAGGGGGATGCAACTAATGAAAAACTGTTTTTT
few	14	NA	TRBV28	TRBJ1-5	CASSLEGNNQPQHF	TGTGCCAGCAGTTTGGAGGGGAACAATCAGCCCCAGCATTTT
NA	14	NA	TRBV5-6	TRBJ1-1	CASTMNMENTEAFF	TGTGCCAGCACCATGAATATGGAGAACACTGAAGCTTTCTTT
NA	14	NA	TRBV18	TRBJ1-2	CASSPPVQGGGYTF	TGTGCCAGCTCACCCCCTGTACAGGGCGGGGGCTACACCTTC
NA	15	NA	TRBV5-4	TRBJ1-4	CASSAEGGGNEKLFF	TGTGCCAGCAGCGCTGAGGGGGGAGGTAATGAAAAACTGTTTTTT
NA	15	TRBD2	TRBV9	TRBJ2-1	CASSTAGASYNEQFF	TGTGCCAGCAGCACAGCGGGGGCTTCCTACAATGAGCAGTTCTTC
NA	17	NA	TRBV4-2	TRBJ2-6	CASSGRTGRSGANVLTF	TGTGCCAGCAGCGGTCGTACAGGGAGATCTGGGGCCAACGTCCTGACTTTC
NA	13	NA	TRBV20-1	TRBJ2-5	CSASAGDGETQYF	TGCAGTGCTAGTGCAGGGGATGGGGAGACCCAGTACTTC
NA	11	NA	TRBV6-5	TRBJ2-1	CASSLYNEQFF	TGTGCCAGCAGCCTCTACAATGAGCAGTTCTTC
NA	14	NA	TRBV7-7	TRBJ2-2	CASSLEGLGGELFF	TGTGCTAGCAGCTTAGAGGGGCTAGGCGGGGAGCTGTTTTTT
NA	15	TRBD1	TRBV11-2	TRBJ1-2	CASSDPGTGYYGYTF	TGTGCCAGCAGCGATCCCGGGACAGGATACTATGGCTACACCTTC
NA	15	NA	TRBV7-2	TRBJ2-6	CASSLRSSGANVLTF	TGTGCCAGCAGCTTACGGAGCTCTGGGGCCAACGTCCTGACTTTC
NA	14	NA	TRBV11-1	TRBJ2-5	CASSFGDLQETQYF	TGTGCCAGCAGCTTTGGTGACCTACAAGAGACCCAGTACTTC
NA	13	NA	TRBV6-1	TRBJ1-1	CASSEAENTEAFF	TGTGCCAGCAGTGAAGCTGAGAACACTGAAGCTTTCTTT